These 24 T cell receptor beta chains originate from one sample sequenced in a study of T cell responses to AZD1222 COVID-19 vaccine. Method: immunoSEQ multiplex PCR; TCRdb's copy keeps in-frame clones and lacks some. The sample comprises about 100,000 clones, more than 75% of which are singletons, and more than 2.5% rests with the top ten. Sequencing used peripheral blood, obtained 28 days after the second dose of the MenACWY control vaccine. Receptors were obtained from an adult who received the MenACWY meningococcal vaccine as a control.

The chain links TRBV3-1 (or the pseudogene TRBV3-2) to TRBJ2-7; 7 bases agree with TRBD1. Germline lookup yields CDR1 LGHDT and CDR2 YNNKEL (reference sequence). Germline trimming cut 0 bases from V and 9 bases from J; bases unmatched to any gene: 2. This CDR3 is built from 12 residues. CDR3: CASSQDPGGQYF. In DNA form, the CDR3 reads TGTGCCAGCAGCCAAGATCCAGGGGGGCAGTACTTC.

The genes are TRBV28 and TRBJ2-7; 9 bases map to TRBD1. This CDR3 contains 15 residues. Trimming removed 7 bases from V and 3 bases from J; junction bases left unmatched: 10. Germline values: CDR1 MDHEN, CDR2 SYDVKM. Written as DNA, the CDR3 is TGTGCCAGCACCAACTGGGACAGGGTCGGCTACGAGCAGTACTTC. This translates into CASTNWDRVGYEQYF.

This clone was seen a few times. The V call is TRBV10-3, the J call TRBJ2-2; a weak D match, TRBD2 (5 bases). Trimming took 4 bases from V and 5 from J, leaving 8 bases between them. CDR3 length equals 13 residues. CDR1 and CDR2 from the germline V gene are ENHRY and SYGVKD. The CDR3 is CAISARGTGELFF. CDR3 nucleotide sequence: TGTGCCATCAGTGCCCGCGGGACCGGGGAGCTGTTTTTT.

The rearrangement joins TRBV4-3 to TRBJ2-2, with D unresolved. Trimming cost V 1 base and J 6 bases, with 15 bases left between them. The CDR3 loop spans 16 amino acids. The germline CDR1 and CDR2 sequences are LGHNA and YSLEER. The CDR3 region is CASSQAETLFAGELFF. Written as DNA, the CDR3 is TGCGCCAGCAGCCAAGCAGAGACACTCTTCGCCGGGGAGCTGTTTTTT.

The chain employs TRBV30 and TRBJ1-3; D is possibly TRBD1 (5 bases). V gave up 5 bases and J gave up 0 bases, with 17 bases separating them. From germline, CDR1 is GTSNPN and CDR2 SVGIG (reference sequence). The CDR3 length is 16 residues. The CDR3, as DNA: TGTGCCTGGGGAAGCTGGGGGGTCAGCTCTGGAAACACCATATATTTT. It translates to CAWGSWGVSSGNTIYF. The full variable domain, rest sourced from reference TRBV30 and TRBJ1-3, is SQTIHQWPATLVQPVGSPLSLECTVEGTSNPNLYWYRQAAGRGLQLLFYSVGIGQISSEVPQNLSASRPQDRQFILSSKKLLLSDSGFYLCAWGSWGVSSGNTIYFGEGSWLTVV.

The CDR3 loop reads CASSIGTGVGYEQYF. CDR3 nucleotide sequence: TGTGCCAGTAGTATCGGGACAGGGGTGGGCTACGAGCAGTACTTC. The V gene is TRBV19, the J gene TRBJ2-7; 10 nucleotides line up with TRBD1. V gave up 3 bases and J gave up 3 bases; unmatched junction bases: 5. The CDR3 has 15 residues. Germline V lookup: CDR1 LNHDA, CDR2 SQIVND (reference sequence).

The chain links TRBV4-1 to TRBJ2-7; D unresolved. This CDR3 spans 14 amino acids. V was clipped by 0 bases and J by 0 bases, with 6 bases between them. The V gene's germline CDR1 is MGHRA and CDR2 YSYEKL. The CDR3 nucleotides read TGCGCCAGCAGCCAAGAGTTCAGCTCCTACGAGCAGTACTTC. It yields the protein CASSQEFSSYEQYF.

The chain uses TRBV29-1 and TRBJ2-5, with D perhaps matching TRBD2 (5 bases). CDR1 is SQVTM, CDR2 ANQGSEA, per germline. With 5 bases removed from V and 2 bases from J, the gap between germline ends came to 9 bases. The CDR3 length is 12 residues. CDR3 in DNA: TGCAGCGTTAGAGGAGGACAAGAGACCCAGTACTTC. This encodes CSVRGGQETQYF.

The chain uses TRBV24-1 and TRBJ2-3; the D gene is possibly TRBD2 (7 bases). The CDR3 consists of 15 residues. Germline CDR1 and CDR2: KGHDR and SFDVKD. The germline V and J ends were trimmed by 5 bases and 2 bases, with 13 bases remaining between them. This CDR3 reads CATSVLGGATDTQYF. The CDR3 bases are TGTGCCACCAGTGTTCTAGGGGGGGCCACAGATACGCAGTATTTT.

The V gene is TRBV18, the J gene TRBJ1-1, with D perhaps matching TRBD1 (5 bases). The CDR3 is 17 residues long. The V end lost 1 base, the J end lost 0 bases, and 15 bases lay between the germline ends. CDR1 is KGHSH and CDR2 is LQKENI in the germline V gene. CDR3 coding DNA: TGTGCCAGCTCACCACTACCACAGGCTTCCATGAACACTGAAGCTTTCTTT. It translates to CASSPLPQASMNTEAFF.

This clone was counted a single time. The V call is TRBV6-6, the J call TRBJ1-1; no firm D call. Germline V gene lookup returns CDR1 MNHNY and CDR2 SVGAGI (reference sequence). The CDR3 extends over 17 amino acids. The ends were cut back, 5 bases at V and 3 bases at J, with 22 bases in the middle. CDR3 sequence: CASSPPIYRPGDTEAFF. The DNA of the CDR3 is TGTGCCAGCAGTCCTCCAATCTACCGACCAGGCGACACTGAAGCTTTCTTT.

The rearrangement joins TRBV5-1 to TRBJ2-7; D gene ambiguous. The CDR3 runs 14 residues. The V gene lost 1 base and the J gene lost 3 bases, with 11 bases spanning the gap. The V gene's germline CDR1 is SGHRS and CDR2 YFSETQ. The CDR3 sequence: CASSLSGSYYEQYF. CDR3 nucleotide sequence: TGCGCCAGCAGCTTGTCTGGGTCCTACTACGAGCAGTACTTC.

This clone was counted once. The gene calls are TRBV7-3 and TRBJ2-2; tentative D call: TRBD1 (6 bases). Germline CDR1 is SGHTA and CDR2 is FQGTGA. The CDR3 extends over 15 amino acids. V was clipped by 5 bases and J by 6 bases, with 16 bases between them. In nucleotides, the CDR3 is TGTGCCAGCAGCCCTAACAGGGTCCGGTCCGGGGAGCTGTTTTTT. Its translation: CASSPNRVRSGELFF.

The rearrangement links TRBV19 to TRBJ2-3, with TRBD2 as a possible D gene (6 bases). Trimming removed 1 base from V and 0 bases from J, with 11 bases in between. This CDR3 spans 16 amino acids. Germline loops: CDR1 LNHDA, CDR2 SQIVND (reference sequence). CDR3 in amino acids: CASSIGSGTSTDTQYF. CDR3 nucleotide sequence: TGTGCCAGTAGTATAGGTTCAGGGACTAGCACAGATACGCAGTATTTT.

This chain links TRBV29-1 with TRBJ1-1; TRBD1 matches at 9 bases. This CDR3 is built from 14 residues. Trimming removed 3 bases from V and 5 bases from J; junction bases left unmatched: 7. Germline V gives CDR1 SQVTM, CDR2 ANQGSEA. The CDR3 nucleotides are TGCAGCGTTGATGGACAGGGGTTTGGTACTGAAGCTTTCTTT. Amino acid sequence: CSVDGQGFGTEAFF.

This clone has more than one count but fewer than ten. The chain carries TRBV7-2 and TRBJ2-7; no firm D call. Germline loops: CDR1 SGHTA, CDR2 FQGNSA. This CDR3 comprises 13 residues. Trimming took 2 bases from V and 1 from J, leaving 6 bases between them. CDR3 in amino acids: CASSLKISYEQYF. DNA for the CDR3: TGTGCCAGCAGCTTAAAGATTTCCTACGAGCAGTACTTC.

V usage is TRBV12-3 or TRBV12-4 and J usage is TRBJ2-7, with D perhaps TRBD1 (5 bases). The CDR3 has 12 residues. The V end was cut by 7 bases, the J end by 7 bases, with 14 bases between. The CDR3 sequence is CASTPTVGEQYF. CDR3 bases: TGTGCCAGCACCCCGACAGTCGGGGAGCAGTACTTC.

V usage is TRBV5-6 and J usage is TRBJ1-2; 8 nucleotides match TRBD1. The CDR3 runs to 14 residues. The germline gives CDR1 SGHDT, CDR2 YYEEEE. J was trimmed by 5 bases and V by 4 bases; bases with no gene match: 7. CDR3 coding DNA: TGTGCCAGCAGCGGGGGACAGGAGCTTTATGGCTACACCTTC. This codes for CASSGGQELYGYTF.

The chain has TRBV7-8 and TRBJ1-5, with D possibly being TRBD1 (5 bases). CDR3 length equals 14 residues. The germline V gene encodes CDR1 SGHVS and CDR2 FQNEAQ. V was pared by 5 bases and J by 7 bases, with 15 bases between. CDR3 region: CASSPDRSQQPQHF. CDR3 coding DNA: TGTGCCAGCAGCCCAGACAGATCCCAACAGCCCCAGCATTTT.

CDR3 in amino acids: CASSLASGGAADTQYF. The CDR3 DNA sequence: TGCGCCAGCAGCTTGGCTAGCGGGGGGGCCGCAGATACGCAGTATTTT. The chain uses TRBV5-1 and TRBJ2-3; 12 nucleotides line up with TRBD2. The germline V gene has CDR1 SGHRS and CDR2 YFSETQ. The V gene end was trimmed by 0 bases and the J gene end by 4 bases; junction bases not matched to a gene: 3. The length of the CDR3 is 16 residues.

This clone has more than one count but fewer than ten. The chain couples TRBV5-8 to TRBJ2-7, with a weak D call TRBD2 (5 bases). With 0 bases removed from V and 3 bases from J, the gap between germline ends came to 10 bases. The CDR3 is 14 residues long. Germline values: CDR1 SGHTS, CDR2 YDEGEE. The CDR3 nucleotides are TGTGCCAGCAGCTTGGGGCCGGGGATCTACGAGCAGTACTTC. The encoded protein is CASSLGPGIYEQYF.

The chain employs TRBV6-1 and TRBJ1-2; a weak D match, TRBD1 (5 bases). Trimming took off 3 bases at V and 7 bases at J, with 18 bases between the two ends. The CDR3 runs to 15 residues. Germline V gives CDR1 MNHNS, CDR2 SASEGT. DNA for the CDR3: TGTGCCAGCAGTGACCCGACCCCTGTGGGGCCTGGCTACACCTTC. This gives the protein CASSDPTPVGPGYTF.

The chain is built from TRBV28 and TRBJ1-4; possibly TRBD1 for D (5 bases). The V end lost 4 bases, the J end lost 4 bases, and 16 bases lay between the germline ends. Germline V gene sequence: CDR1 MDHEN, CDR2 SYDVKM. The CDR3 has 16 residues. The chain's CDR3 is CASSSRTFWDNEKLFF. The DNA for the CDR3 is TGTGCCAGCAGTTCCCGGACATTCTGGGATAATGAAAAACTGTTTTTT.

The CDR3 sequence: CASSPKRGPGEKLFF. The CDR3 nucleotides read TGTGCCAGTAGCCCAAAGAGGGGGCCTGGTGAAAAACTGTTTTTT. The chain joins TRBV19 to TRBJ1-4; 7 bases map to TRBD1. V dropped 6 bases and J dropped 7; count of bases not matched to a gene: 11. The V gene's germline CDR1 is LNHDA and CDR2 SQIVND (reference sequence). The CDR3 consists of 15 residues. Drawing the rest from reference TRBV19 and TRBJ1-4, the complete variable domain is DGGITQSPKYLFRKEGQNVTLSCEQNLNHDAMYWYRQDPGQGLRLIYYSQIVNDFQKGDIAEGYSVSREKKESFPLTVTSAQKNPTAFYLCASSPKRGPGEKLFFGSGTQLSVL.